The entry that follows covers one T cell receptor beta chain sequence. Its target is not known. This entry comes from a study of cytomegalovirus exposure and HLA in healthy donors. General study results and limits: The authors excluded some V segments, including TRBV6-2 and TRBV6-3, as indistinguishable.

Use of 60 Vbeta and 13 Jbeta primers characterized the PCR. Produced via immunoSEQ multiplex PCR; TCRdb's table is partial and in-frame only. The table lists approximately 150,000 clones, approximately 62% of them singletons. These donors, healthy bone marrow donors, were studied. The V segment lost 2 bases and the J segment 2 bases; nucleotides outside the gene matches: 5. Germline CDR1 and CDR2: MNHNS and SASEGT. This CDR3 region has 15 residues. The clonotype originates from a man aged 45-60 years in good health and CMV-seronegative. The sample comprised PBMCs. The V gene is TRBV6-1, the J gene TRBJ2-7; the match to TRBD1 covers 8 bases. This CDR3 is CASSERGTGTYEQYF. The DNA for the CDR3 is TGTGCCAGCAGTGAAAGGGGGACAGGAACCTACGAGCAGTACTTC.